The T cell receptor (beta chain) described here comes from a study of OX40 agonist ivuxolimab in advanced cancers. Study context: Ivuxolimab doses were 0.01, 0.1, 0.3, 1.5, 3 or 10 mg/kg every 2 weeks.

The germline V gene has CDR1 SGHDN and CDR2 FVKESK. The CDR3 spans 19 residues. The V segment lost 4 bases and the J segment 4 bases; nucleotides outside the gene matches: 18. Sequenced by immunoSEQ multiplex PCR; TCRdb stores in-frame clones only, minus some. There are some 70,000 clones in the sample; almost 90% occur only once, and around 3% lies in the top ten. The chain recombines TRBV14 with TRBJ1-2; 10 nucleotides line up with TRBD1. The sequence was obtained from an adult with an advanced solid tumor such as melanoma, head and neck, liver or kidney cancer. Sequencing was performed on CD4+ or CD8+ T cells sorted from blood, taken in a trial of the OX40 agonist ivuxolimab. CDR3 region: CASSPRGDRGHQNSYGYTF. CDR3 DNA sequence: TGTGCCAGCAGCCCAAGAGGGGACAGGGGACACCAAAATTCCTATGGCTACACCTTC.